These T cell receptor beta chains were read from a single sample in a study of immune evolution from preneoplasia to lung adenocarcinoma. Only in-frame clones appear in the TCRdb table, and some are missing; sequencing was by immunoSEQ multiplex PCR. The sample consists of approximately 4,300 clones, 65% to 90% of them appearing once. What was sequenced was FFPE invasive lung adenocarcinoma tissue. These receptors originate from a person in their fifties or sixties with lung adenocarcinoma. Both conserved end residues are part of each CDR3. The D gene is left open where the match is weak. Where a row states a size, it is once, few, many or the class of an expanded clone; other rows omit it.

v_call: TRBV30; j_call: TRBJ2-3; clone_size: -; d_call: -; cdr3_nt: TGTGCCTGGAGTTTCTGGGGGGGCACAGATACGCAGTATTTT; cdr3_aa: CAWSFWGGTDTQYF
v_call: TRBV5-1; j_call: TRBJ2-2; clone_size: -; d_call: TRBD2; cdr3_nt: TGCGCCAGCAGCTCCTCAAAGACTAGCGGTAGGGACACCGGGGAGCTGTTTTTT; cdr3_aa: CASSSSKTSGRDTGELFF
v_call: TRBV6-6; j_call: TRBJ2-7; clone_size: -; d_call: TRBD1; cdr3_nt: TGTGCCAGCAATCAGTTACGGACAGGAACCTACGAGCAGTACTTC; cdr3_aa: CASNQLRTGTYEQYF
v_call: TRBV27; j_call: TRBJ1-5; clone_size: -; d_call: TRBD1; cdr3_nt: TGTGCCAGCAGTGCAGGGGGGGCCGGTCAGCCCCAGCATTTT; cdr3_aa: CASSAGGAGQPQHF
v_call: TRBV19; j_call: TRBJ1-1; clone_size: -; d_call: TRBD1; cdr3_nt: TGTGCCAGTAGCCTGGGACAGGCTGAAGCTTTCTTT; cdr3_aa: CASSLGQAEAFF
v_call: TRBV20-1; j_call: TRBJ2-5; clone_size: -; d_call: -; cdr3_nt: TGCAGTGCTAGGACGTTTACCCAGTACTTC; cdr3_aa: CSARTFTQYF
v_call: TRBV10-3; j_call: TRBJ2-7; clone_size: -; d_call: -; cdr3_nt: TGTGCCATCAGTGCCACAGGGTACGAGCAGTACTTC; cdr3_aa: CAISATGYEQYF
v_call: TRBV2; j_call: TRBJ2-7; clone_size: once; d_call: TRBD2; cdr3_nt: TGTGCCAGCATCCAAGAGAAGCGGGAGGGAAACGAGCAGTACTTC; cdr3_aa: CASIQEKREGNEQYF
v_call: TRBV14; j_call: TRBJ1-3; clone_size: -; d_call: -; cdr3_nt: TGTGCCAGCAGCCAGAAGGAGAGCACCATATATTTT; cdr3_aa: CASSQKESTIYF
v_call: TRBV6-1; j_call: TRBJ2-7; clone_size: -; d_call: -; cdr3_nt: TGTGCCAGCAGGCTGGGGGAGGCCTCCTACGAGCAGTACTTC; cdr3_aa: CASRLGEASYEQYF
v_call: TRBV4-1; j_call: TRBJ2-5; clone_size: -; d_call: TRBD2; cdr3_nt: TGCGCCAGCAGCCATGGAGCGGGAGGGTCGTGGGAGACCCAGTACTTC; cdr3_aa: CASSHGAGGSWETQYF
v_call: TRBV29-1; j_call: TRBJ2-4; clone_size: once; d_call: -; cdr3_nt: TGCAGCGTTGAAATCCCGCACCTAGCCAAAAACATTCAGTACTTC; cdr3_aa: CSVEIPHLAKNIQYF
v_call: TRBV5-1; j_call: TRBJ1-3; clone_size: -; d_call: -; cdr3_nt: TGCGCCAGCAGCTTAAGTGCGGCTCCCTCTGGAAACACCATATATTTT; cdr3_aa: CASSLSAAPSGNTIYF
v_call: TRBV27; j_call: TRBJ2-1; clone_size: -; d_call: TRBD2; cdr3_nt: TGTGCCAGCAAACCGACTAGCGGGATAGGCATATACAATGAGCAGTTCTTC; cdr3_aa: CASKPTSGIGIYNEQFF
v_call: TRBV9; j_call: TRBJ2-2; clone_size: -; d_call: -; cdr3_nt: TGTGCCAGCAGCGTAGGGCGGGGGCAGAACACCGGGGAGCTGTTTTTT; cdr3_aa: CASSVGRGQNTGELFF
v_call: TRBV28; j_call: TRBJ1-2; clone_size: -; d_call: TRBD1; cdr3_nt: TGTGCCAGCAGGGCGCGAGGGGGCAGCTACACCTTC; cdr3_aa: CASRARGGSYTF
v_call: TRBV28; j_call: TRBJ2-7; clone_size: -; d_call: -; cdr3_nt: TGTGCCAGCAGCCCTCTGGGGGTATACGAGCAGTACTTC; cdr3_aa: CASSPLGVYEQYF
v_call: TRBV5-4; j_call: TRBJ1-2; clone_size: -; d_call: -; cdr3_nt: TGTGCCAGCAGCCGGGACGGGTATGGCTACACCTTC; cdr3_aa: CASSRDGYGYTF
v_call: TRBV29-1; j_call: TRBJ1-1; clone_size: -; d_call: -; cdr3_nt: TGCAGCGTCCGAGGGGGGGGGAAGCGAGAAGCTTTCTTT; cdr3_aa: CSVRGGGKREAFF
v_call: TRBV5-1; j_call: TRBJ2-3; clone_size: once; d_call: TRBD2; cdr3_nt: TGCGCCAGCAGCTTGTCGGTAGCGGGAGGAAAGCAGTATTTT; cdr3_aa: CASSLSVAGGKQYF
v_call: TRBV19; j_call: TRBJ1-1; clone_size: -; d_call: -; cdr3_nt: TGTGCCAGTAGTATCCTACCGACCAACACTGAAGCTTTCTTT; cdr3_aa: CASSILPTNTEAFF
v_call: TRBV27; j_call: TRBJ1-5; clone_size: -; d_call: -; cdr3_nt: TGTGCCAGCAGTTTAGGTCAACAGCCCCAGCATTTT; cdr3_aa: CASSLGQQPQHF
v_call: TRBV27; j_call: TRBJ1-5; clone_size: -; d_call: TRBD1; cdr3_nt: TGTGCCAGCAGTTTCTCACAGGGGAATCAGCCCCAGCATTTT; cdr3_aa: CASSFSQGNQPQHF
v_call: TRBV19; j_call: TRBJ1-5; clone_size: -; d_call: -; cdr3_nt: TGTGCCAGTACCTCGATGGCAGGGGTAAATCAGCCCCAGCATTTT; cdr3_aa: CASTSMAGVNQPQHF
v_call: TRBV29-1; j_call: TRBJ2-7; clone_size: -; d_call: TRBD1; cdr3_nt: TGCAGCGGGGCGGTACGGAAAAGGGGGCTTTACGAGCAGTACTTC; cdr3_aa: CSGAVRKRGLYEQYF
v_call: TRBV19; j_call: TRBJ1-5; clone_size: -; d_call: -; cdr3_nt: TGTGCCAGTAGTGGGGAGAATCAGCCCCAGCATTTT; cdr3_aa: CASSGENQPQHF
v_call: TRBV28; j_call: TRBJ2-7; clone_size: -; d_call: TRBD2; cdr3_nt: TGTGCCAGCAGTTACGGGGCGGGAGATCTCTACGAGCAGTACTTC; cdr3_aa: CASSYGAGDLYEQYF
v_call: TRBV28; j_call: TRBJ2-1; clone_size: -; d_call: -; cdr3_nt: TGTGCCAGCAGTCCCGGGACGAGTAGCTTCTACAATGAGCAGTTCTTC; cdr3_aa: CASSPGTSSFYNEQFF
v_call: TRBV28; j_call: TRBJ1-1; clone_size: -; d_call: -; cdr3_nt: TGTGCCTGCATGGGGGGCGTTCGGTCTACTTTCTTT; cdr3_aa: CACMGGVRSTFF
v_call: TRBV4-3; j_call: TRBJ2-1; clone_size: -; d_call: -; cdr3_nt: TGCGCCAGCAGCCCCGAGTTGCGGAGGCGTCAGTTCTTC; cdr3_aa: CASSPELRRRQFF
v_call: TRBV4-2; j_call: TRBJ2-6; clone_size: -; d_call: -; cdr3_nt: TGTGCCAGCAGCCAAGGAGTCTCTGGGGCCAACGTCCTGACTTTC; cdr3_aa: CASSQGVSGANVLTF
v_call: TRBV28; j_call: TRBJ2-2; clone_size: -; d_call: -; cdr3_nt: TGTGCCAGCCTTCAGGGTTACGGGACCGGGGAGCTGTTTTTT; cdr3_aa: CASLQGYGTGELFF
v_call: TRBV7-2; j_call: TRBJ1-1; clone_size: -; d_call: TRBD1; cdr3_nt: TGTGCCAGCAGCTTAGGGTCCACAGGGGGCACTGAAGCTTTCTTT; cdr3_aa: CASSLGSTGGTEAFF
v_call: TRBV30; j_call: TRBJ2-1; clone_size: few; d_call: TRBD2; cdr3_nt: TGTGCCTGGAGTTTTTATGTGGGCGGGAGTGGGAATGAGCAGTTCTTC; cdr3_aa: CAWSFYVGGSGNEQFF
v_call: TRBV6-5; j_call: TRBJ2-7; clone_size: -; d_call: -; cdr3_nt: TGTGCCAGCAGTTACTCCGCTACGGGACAAACCTACGAGCAGTACTTC; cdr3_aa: CASSYSATGQTYEQYF
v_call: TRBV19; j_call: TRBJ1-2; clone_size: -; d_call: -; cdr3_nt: TGTGCCAGTACGAAGACAGGATGGGTGAAATATGGCTACACCTTC; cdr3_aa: CASTKTGWVKYGYTF
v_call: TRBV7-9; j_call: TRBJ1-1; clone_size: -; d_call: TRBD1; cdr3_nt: TGTGCCAGCAGCCGGGACAGGGGGCAGGCTTTCTTT; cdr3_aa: CASSRDRGQAFF
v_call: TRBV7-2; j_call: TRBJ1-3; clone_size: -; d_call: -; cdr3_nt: TGTGCCAGCAGCTTAGTTTGGGGTTCTGGAAACACCATATATTTT; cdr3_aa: CASSLVWGSGNTIYF
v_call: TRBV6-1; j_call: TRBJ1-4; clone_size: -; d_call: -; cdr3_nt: TGTGCCGTACGTGGGGGCCCCAATGAAAAACTGTTTTTT; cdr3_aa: CAVRGGPNEKLFF
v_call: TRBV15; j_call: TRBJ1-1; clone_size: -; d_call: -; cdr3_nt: TGTGCCACCAGCAGAGGCGAGGGGGATATAGCTGAAGCTTTCTTT; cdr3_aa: CATSRGEGDIAEAFF
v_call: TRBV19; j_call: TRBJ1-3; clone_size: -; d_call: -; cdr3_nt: TGTGCCAGTAGTATCGGACAGTTCTCCCGGACTGGAAACACCATATATTTT; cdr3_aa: CASSIGQFSRTGNTIYF
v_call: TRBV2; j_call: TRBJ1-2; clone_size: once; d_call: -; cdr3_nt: TGTGCCAGCAGACAGACAGGTCCAGGCTACACCTTC; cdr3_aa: CASRQTGPGYTF
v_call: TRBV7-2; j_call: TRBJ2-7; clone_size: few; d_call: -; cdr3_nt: TGTGCCAGCAGCCTAAATAGGGATAGGTACGAGCAGTACTTC; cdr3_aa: CASSLNRDRYEQYF
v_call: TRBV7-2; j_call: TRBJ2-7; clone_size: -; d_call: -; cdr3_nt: TGTGCCAGCAGTTTCTGGGGGATGACCTACGAGCAGTACTTC; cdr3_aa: CASSFWGMTYEQYF
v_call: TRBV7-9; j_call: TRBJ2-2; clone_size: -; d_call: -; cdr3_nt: TGTGCCAGCAGCTCCGACTTAGACACCGGGGAGCTGTTTTTT; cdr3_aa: CASSSDLDTGELFF
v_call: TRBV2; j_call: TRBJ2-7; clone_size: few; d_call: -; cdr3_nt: TGTGCCAGCGACAGAGGCTACGAGCAGTACTTC; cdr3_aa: CASDRGYEQYF
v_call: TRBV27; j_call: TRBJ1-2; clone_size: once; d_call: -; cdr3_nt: TGTGCCAGCAGTTTGGCCTGGGACGACTCCTGGGGCTACACCTTC; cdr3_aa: CASSLAWDDSWGYTF
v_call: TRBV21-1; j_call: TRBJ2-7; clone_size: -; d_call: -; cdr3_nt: TGTGCCAGCACCTTAGGGCCTCAGGGGGCTCCAACTAAGCCTCACTACGAGCAGTACTTC; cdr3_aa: CASTLGPQGAPTKPHYEQYF
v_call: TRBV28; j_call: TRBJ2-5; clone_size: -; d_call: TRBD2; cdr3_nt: TGTGCCAGCAGCCCTTCCGGGTCGACTAGCGGGACCTTCCATGAGACCCAGTACTTC; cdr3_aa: CASSPSGSTSGTFHETQYF
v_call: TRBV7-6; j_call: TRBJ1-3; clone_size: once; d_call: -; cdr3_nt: TGTGCCAGCAGCCCCGGACCGGGATACTCTGGAAACACCATATATTTT; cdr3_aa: CASSPGPGYSGNTIYF
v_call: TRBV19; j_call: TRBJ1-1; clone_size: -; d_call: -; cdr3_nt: TGTGCCAGTAGTCATACAGGGATGGCTAGGGCTTTCTTT; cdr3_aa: CASSHTGMARAFF
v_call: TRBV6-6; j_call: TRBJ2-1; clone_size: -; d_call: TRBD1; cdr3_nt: TGTGCCAGCAGCCCCACAGGGGTTGAGCAGTTCTTC; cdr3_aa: CASSPTGVEQFF
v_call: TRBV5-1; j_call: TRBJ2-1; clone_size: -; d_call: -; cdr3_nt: TGCGCCAGCAGCTTGGGATTAGCAACCTACAATGAGCAGTTCTTC; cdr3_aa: CASSLGLATYNEQFF
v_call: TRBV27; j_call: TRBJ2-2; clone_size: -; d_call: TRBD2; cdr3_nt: TGTGCCAGCAGTTTATCGTTACTAGCGCTAGCGGGAGTTACCGGGGAGCTGTTTTTT; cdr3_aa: CASSLSLLALAGVTGELFF
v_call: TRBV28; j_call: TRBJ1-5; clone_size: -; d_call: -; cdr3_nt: TGTGCCAGCAGTTTATCGGGACGGCAAAATCAGCCCCAGCATTTT; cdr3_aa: CASSLSGRQNQPQHF
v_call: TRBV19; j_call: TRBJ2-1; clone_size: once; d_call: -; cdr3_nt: TGTGCCAGCCGGCCTTCAAGGGGGCGGGAGGTCGGTGAGCAGTTCTTC; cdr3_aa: CASRPSRGREVGEQFF
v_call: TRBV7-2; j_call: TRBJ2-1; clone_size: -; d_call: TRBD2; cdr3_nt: TGTGCCAGCAGCTTAAGCCCTAGCGGGAATCAGCAGTTCTTC; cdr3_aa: CASSLSPSGNQQFF
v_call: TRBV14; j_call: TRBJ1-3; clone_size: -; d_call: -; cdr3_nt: TGTGCCAGCAGCCAAGTTCTTAGCTCTGGAAACACCATATATTTT; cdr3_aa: CASSQVLSSGNTIYF
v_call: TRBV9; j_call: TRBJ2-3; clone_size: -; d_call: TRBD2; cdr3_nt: TGTGCCAGCAACCGTACTAGCGAGAGCACAGATACGCAGTATTTT; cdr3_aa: CASNRTSESTDTQYF
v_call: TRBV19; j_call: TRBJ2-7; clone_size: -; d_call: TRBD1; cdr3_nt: TGTGCCAGCTCCGCCGGGACAGGGACCTACGAGCAGTACTTC; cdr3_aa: CASSAGTGTYEQYF